The clone carrying this TCR beta chain has ten or more counts. Its antigen is currently unknown. Trimming removed 6 bases at V and 4 bases at J, with 10 bases between. The germline gives CDR1 MDHEN, CDR2 SYDVKM. This CDR3 spans 12 amino acids. Data came from immunoSEQ multiplex PCR; TCRdb stores just in-frame clones and leaves some out. The data contain about 980,000 clones, less than 85% of them singletons. The data are from a study of shared clonotypes between healthy human individuals. The wider study: Each donor had three CD4 naive, three CD4 memory, two CD8 naive and one CD8 memory plate. Overall study findings and caveats: Across a handful of donors, naive CD4 shared roughly 5.1%, naive CD8 over 3%, memory CD4 roughly 2.1%, memory CD8 over 0.3%.

This TCR derives from a man between 18 and 29 years old in good health. This sequence joins TRBV28 and TRBJ2-7; D is ambiguous. The sequenced sample consisted of memory CD4+ T cells sorted from blood. The subset is: CD45RA-negative fraction. CDR3: CASSATEYEQYF. The CDR3 DNA reads as TGTGCCAGCAGCGCGACGGAATACGAGCAGTACTTC.